This passage covers 12 T cell receptor beta chains from one sample sequenced in a study of tumor and adjacent non-tumor tissue in lung cancer. A modified ARM-PCR protocol with three rounds of nested PCR amplified TCRbeta. MiXCR was run by TCRdb on the multiplex PCR reads, yielding one entry per CDR3 protein. The sample has fewer than 120,000 distinct CDR3 sequences; 84% are singletons. The template was RNA from unsorted bulk tissue. Material: lung tumor tissue. The receptors stem from a man between 65 and 85 years old with non-small cell lung cancer.

This clonotype showed up just once. The chain couples TRBV29-1 to TRBJ1-2; a weak D match, TRBD1 (6 bases). Germline assignment: CDR1 SQVTM and CDR2 ANQGSEA. Trimming cost V 6 bases and J 0 bases, with 11 bases left between them. The CDR3 consists of 13 residues. The CDR3 sequence is CSVRDMTNYGYTF. In DNA, the CDR3 is TGCAGCGTCCGGGACATGACTAACTATGGCTACACCTTC.

This clonotype was observed a single time. This CDR3 is missing its conserved last phenylalanine or tryptophan, likely due to a read error. V is TRBV4-1 and J is TRBJ2-7; TRBD1 agrees at 7 bases. Germline V gives CDR1 MGHRA, CDR2 YSYEKL. The CDR3 totals 15 residues. CDR3 region: CARSQEDRVSYEQYL. The CDR3 nucleotides are TGCGCCAGAAGCCAAGAAGACAGGGTCTCCTACGAGCAGTACCTC.

Note on this clonotype: The junction does not match germline at one end; this may be a read error. The chain joins TRBV6-2 or TRBV6-3 to TRBJ1-5, with a tentative D call TRBD1 (5 bases). The CDR3 runs to 15 residues. The germline gives CDR1 MNHEY, CDR2 SVGEGT. The CDR3 loop is CASTPGPQESQLQHF. The CDR3 DNA is TGTGCCAGCACCCCGGGGCCCCAAGAGAGTCAGCTCCAGCATTTT.

About this clonotype: Its ends do not fully match the called genes, so a read error is possible. This rearrangement joins TRBV12-3 or TRBV12-4 to TRBJ2-3; tentatively, D is TRBD1 (6 bases). There are 11 residues in the CDR3. The CDR3 reads CAVSETGTHYF. The CDR3 coding sequence is TGTGCCGTTAGCGAGACAGGTACGCACTATTTT.

The V call is TRBV6-6, the J call TRBJ2-5, with 7 bases aligning to TRBD1. V lost 4 bases, J lost 6 bases, and 17 bases stayed unmatched. The CDR3 is made up of 17 amino acids. Germline V gives CDR1 MNHNY, CDR2 SVGAGI (reference sequence). The CDR3 region is CASSSPAATGLDQTQYF. Here the CDR3 DNA reads TGTGCCAGCAGTTCTCCGGCCGCGACAGGGCTCGATCAGACCCAGTACTTC.

For this clonotype: A read error may produce the germline difference seen at one junction end. J is TRBJ2-1 and V is TRBV24-1, with 7 bases aligning to TRBD1. This CDR3 spans 14 amino acids. CDR1 is KGHDR, CDR2 SFDVKD, per germline. CDR3 DNA: TGTGCCACCAGTGGCAGGGGGTGGGTCAATGAGCATTTCTTC. Its protein is CATSGRGWVNEHFF.

Note on this clonotype: This may stem from a read error, because a much larger clone lies one nucleotide away. This chain joins TRBV20-1 and TRBJ2-7; 8 positions match TRBD1. Per the germline V gene, CDR1 is DFQATT and CDR2 is SNEGSKA (reference sequence). This CDR3 is 11 amino acids long. The CDR3 is CRAGGAYEQYF. The CDR3, as DNA: TGCAGAGCAGGGGGCGCCTACGAGCAGTACTTC.

Notes on this clonotype: The junction departs from the called germline gene at one end, perhaps through a read error. The chain employs TRBV20-1 and TRBJ1-2; D is unclear. The CDR3 is 10 amino acids. The V gene's germline CDR1 is DFQATT and CDR2 SNEGSKA (reference sequence). The CDR3: CNAKGSGYTF. Written as DNA, the CDR3 is TGCAATGCTAAAGGAAGTGGCTATACCTTC.

Concerning this clonotype itself: Its ends do not fully match the called genes, so a read error is possible. This chain connects TRBV10-2 to TRBJ1-5; no reliable D call. CDR1 WSHSY and CDR2 SAAADI come from the germline V gene. The CDR3 is 14 amino acids. CDR3 nucleotides: TGCACCAGCAGCTGGGATAGGGAGAACCAGCCCCAGCATTTT. Amino acids: CTSSWDRENQPQHF.

The chain recombines TRBV12-5 with TRBJ1-1; D is uncertain. With 1 base removed from V and 13 bases from J, the gap between germline ends came to 31 bases. CDR1 LGHNT and CDR2 FRNRAP come from the germline V gene. The CDR3 has 18 residues. The CDR3 DNA reads TGTGCTAGTGGTTTGGCCCTCTCCGAGGTCGGAGGAAACACTCAAGTTTTCTTT. Its translation is CASGLALSEVGGNTQVFF.

The CDR3 loop is CANRGVEKLFF. The CDR3 bases are TGTGCCAACAGAGGAGTTGAAAAACTGTTTTTT. This chain joins TRBV6-6 and TRBJ1-4; D call uncertain. CDR1 is MNHNY, CDR2 SVGAGI, per germline (reference sequence). CDR3 length equals 11 residues. The germline V and J ends were trimmed by 10 bases and 7 bases, with 10 bases remaining between them.

Comment on this clonotype: The final CDR3 position lacks the conserved phenylalanine or tryptophan, pointing to a likely read error. The limits of the CDR3 on the DNA are not certain, so only TCRdb's listed CDR3 is given. This sequence joins TRBV6-5 and TRBJ1-6. Germline CDR1 is MNHEY and CDR2 is SVGAGI. 15 amino acids form the CDR3, both terminal residues included. The CDR3 protein is CASSYSDGKNSLLRS.